This T cell receptor (beta chain) was identified during a study of T cell responses to AZD1222 COVID-19 vaccine. The data were produced by immunoSEQ multiplex PCR, yet TCRdb's version contains in-frame clones alone and is incomplete. This repertoire shows over 130,000 clones, about 93% found once; its top ten account for approximately 4.3%. The CDR3 is 14 amino acids. Germline values: CDR1 LGHNA, CDR2 YSLEER. V lost 0 bases and J lost 10, with 10 bases in between. General study findings and limits: Clonal diversity may have been underestimated in mostly white British donors. Baseline seropositivity characterized only 5 to 7 AZD1222 recipients.

As for this clone: Its antigen is as yet unknown.

This specimen consisted of peripheral blood, obtained 28 days after the second AZD1222 dose. This sequence joins TRBV4-3 and TRBJ1-6; D unresolved. This receptor was obtained from an adult who received the AZD1222 COVID-19 vaccine. CDR3 nucleotide sequence: TGCGCCAGCAGCCAAGAGTCCCGGGGATCACCCCTCCACTTT. It is translated as CASSQESRGSPLHF.